This T cell receptor (beta chain) was sequenced for a study of cytomegalovirus exposure and HLA in healthy donors. The CDR3 extends over 12 amino acids. V was pared by 7 bases and J by 0 bases, with 6 bases between. Looked up from germline, CDR1 is SNHLY and CDR2 is FYNNEI. Points from the study as a whole: In vitro experiments confirmed that a few CMV-associated chains were specific for CMV antigens.

As for this clone: Antigen unknown.

Both 60 Vbeta primers and 13 Jbeta primers went into the PCR. Sequencing was performed with immunoSEQ multiplex PCR; in TCRdb, only in-frame clones are kept and a portion is missing. The data contain about 180,000 clones, under 85% of them singletons. The sample taken for sequencing was PBMCs. V gene TRBV2 combines with J gene TRBJ2-5, with a weak D call TRBD1 (5 bases). The receptor was derived from a human donor in good health. CDR3 sequence: CASNRYQETQYF. The CDR3 DNA reads TGTGCCAGCAACAGGTACCAAGAGACCCAGTACTTC.